This entry lists 27 T cell receptor beta chains sequenced from one sample in a study of control samples from healthy donors and cancer patients. Assay: immunoSEQ multiplex PCR; the TCRdb copy retains only in-frame clones and omits some. This table holds 80,000 or so clones, approximately 92% found once. Sequencing was performed on blood. The receptors were gathered from a woman in her fifties or sixties in good health.

About this clone: The sample contains more than one DNA sequence encoding this CDR3. The chain recombines TRBV10-3 with TRBJ1-5; no reliable D call. The CDR3 has 13 amino acids. Germline CDR1 reads ENHRY; CDR2 reads SYGVKD. V lost 3 bases, J lost 0 bases, and 3 bases lay in between. Written as DNA, the CDR3 is TGTGCCATCAGTGAAGGTAGCAATCAGCCCCAGCATTTT. Its translation: CAISEGSNQPQHF.

The chain combines TRBV6-5 with TRBJ1-1; maybe TRBD1 (5 bases). Germline V gene lookup returns CDR1 MNHEY and CDR2 SVGAGI. The V and J ends lost 5 bases and 2 bases respectively, with 12 bases between them. This CDR3 contains 14 residues. The chain's CDR3 is CASSPRDANTEAFF. The CDR3 DNA sequence: TGTGCCAGCAGTCCCCGGGACGCCAACACTGAAGCTTTCTTT.

This clone was seen a single time. This chain links TRBV19 with TRBJ1-5; 7 nucleotides align to TRBD1. J was trimmed by 6 bases and V by 4 bases; bases with no gene match: 6. CDR1 is LNHDA and CDR2 is SQIVND in the germline V gene (reference sequence). The CDR3 extends over 14 amino acids. CDR3 in DNA: TGTGCCAGTAGTACAACAGGGGTGGCTCAGCCCCAGCATTTT. Its translation is CASSTTGVAQPQHF.

This clone was observed a single time. V usage is TRBV28 and J usage is TRBJ1-4; TRBD1 is a possible D gene (6 bases). The CDR3 runs to 15 residues. Germline CDR1 is MDHEN and CDR2 is SYDVKM. V shed 2 bases and J shed 7 bases, with 14 bases lying between them. The CDR3 nucleotides are TGTGCCAGCAGTTTAGCGGGGGGCGTTTTTGAAAAACTGTTTTTT. The encoded protein is CASSLAGGVFEKLFF.

The rearrangement links TRBV28 to TRBJ2-5; maybe TRBD2 (6 bases). Trimming removed 2 bases from V and 5 bases from J, with 18 bases in between. Germline values: CDR1 MDHEN, CDR2 SYDVKM. The CDR3 is 16 residues long. Here the CDR3 reads CASSLKGGLVTETQYF. CDR3 DNA sequence: TGTGCCAGCAGTTTAAAAGGAGGGTTGGTAACGGAGACCCAGTACTTC.

The J gene is TRBJ1-2, the V gene TRBV24-1; 9 bases line up with TRBD1. The V and J ends lost 5 bases and 5 bases, in that order; junction bases with no gene match: 5. Germline lookup yields CDR1 KGHDR and CDR2 SFDVKD. This CDR3 has 14 amino acids. The DNA of the CDR3 is TGTGCCACCAGTGCGGGGGACAGGGAATATGGCTACACCTTC. This codes for CATSAGDREYGYTF.

This clone has only a few counts. This chain uses TRBV6-6 with TRBJ1-2, with D uncertain. The V end was cut by 7 bases, the J end by 6 bases, with 12 bases between. The CDR3 is made up of 12 amino acids. Germline CDR1 is MNHNY and CDR2 is SVGAGI (reference sequence). The CDR3, as DNA: TGTGCCAGCACCCCCCGCACTCATGGCTACACCTTC. Translating it yields CASTPRTHGYTF.

This clone came up a few times. This chain links TRBV18 with TRBJ1-1, with D unresolved. CDR1 and CDR2 (germline): KGHSH, LQKENI. The V end was cut by 1 base, the J end by 4 bases, with 13 bases between. The CDR3 runs to 15 residues. The CDR3 is CASSPRGGIGTEAFF. The CDR3 coding sequence is TGTGCCAGCTCACCACGGGGAGGGATAGGCACTGAAGCTTTCTTT.

This sequence joins TRBV25-1 and TRBJ2-3; tentative D call: TRBD2 (5 bases). From germline, CDR1 is MGHDK and CDR2 SYGVNS. There are 14 residues in the CDR3. V lost 7 bases and J lost 2, with 13 bases in between. The CDR3 DNA follows: TGTGCCAGCAAGGTGGGAGAGAACACAGATACGCAGTATTTT. This gives the protein CASKVGENTDTQYF.

V is TRBV28 and J is TRBJ1-1; maybe TRBD1 (6 bases). The CDR3 extends over 15 amino acids. Trimming removed 6 bases from V and 4 bases from J, with 18 bases in between. Germline assignment: CDR1 MDHEN and CDR2 SYDVKM. The chain's CDR3 is CASSMMSGGGTEAFF. The CDR3 nucleotides read TGTGCCAGCAGCATGATGTCGGGGGGCGGCACTGAAGCTTTCTTT.

The V call is TRBV7-2, the J call TRBJ1-4; D unresolved. V lost 5 bases, J lost 10 bases, and 17 bases lay in between. The V gene's germline CDR1 is SGHTA and CDR2 FQGNSA. This CDR3 is 14 amino acids long. In DNA, the CDR3 is TGTGCCAGCAGCCACGACACCAACGGTCGAAAACTGTTTTTT. This sequence encodes CASSHDTNGRKLFF.

CDR3 sequence: CASSYGRTSGKGYTGELFF. CDR3 nucleotides: TGTGCCAGCAGTTACGGACGGACTAGCGGGAAAGGGTACACCGGGGAGCTGTTTTTT. This sequence joins TRBV6-2 or TRBV6-3 and TRBJ2-2; 12 bases agree with TRBD2. CDR1 is MNHEY, CDR2 SVGEGT, per germline. This CDR3 region has 19 residues. J lost 3 bases, V lost 2 bases, and 10 bases had no gene match.

In this sample, this clone turned up a few times. The chain carries TRBV6-6 and TRBJ1-4, with D perhaps TRBD1 (5 bases). Trimming pared 0 bases from V and 11 bases from J, leaving 16 bases between. The CDR3 totals 15 residues. The germline V gene encodes CDR1 MNHNY and CDR2 SVGAGI (reference sequence). The CDR3 loop reads CASSYSVRVEGKLFF. CDR3 in DNA: TGTGCCAGCAGTTACTCAGTCAGGGTCGAGGGGAAACTGTTTTTT.

V and J are TRBV10-2 and TRBJ2-2; no clear D gene. CDR1 and CDR2 from the germline V gene are WSHSY and SAAADI. V dropped 3 bases and J dropped 6 bases, with 8 bases sitting between them. This CDR3 comprises 13 residues. CDR3 bases: TGCGCCAGCAGTGATAGTCGCCCCGGGGAGCTGTTTTTT. Protein sequence: CASSDSRPGELFF.

The sample holds a few counts of this clone. This chain joins TRBV11-3 and TRBJ2-3; D is undetermined. Germline V gene lookup returns CDR1 SGHNT and CDR2 YENEEA. Between the trimmed V and J ends, which lost 5 bases and 9 bases, there was a span of 15 bases. This CDR3 region has 13 residues. The CDR3 reads CASSPIRGRTQYF. The CDR3, as DNA: TGTGCCAGCAGCCCAATTCGAGGACGCACGCAGTATTTT.

As to this clone: Additional DNA sequences in this sample encode the identical CDR3. CDR3 nucleotide sequence: TGCGCCAGCAGCTTGGGCGGGTCTTCCTACGAGCAGTACTTC. Its protein product is CASSLGGSSYEQYF. The rearrangement links TRBV5-1 to TRBJ2-7, with D perhaps TRBD2 (5 bases). The CDR3 loop spans 14 amino acids. Germline values: CDR1 SGHRS, CDR2 YFSETQ. Trimming took off 0 bases at V and 1 base at J, with 8 bases between the two ends.

A single count supports this clone. The chain combines TRBV28 with TRBJ1-2, with 7 bases aligning to TRBD1. CDR1 MDHEN and CDR2 SYDVKM come from the germline V gene. The CDR3 contains 17 residues. The ends lost 5 bases at V and 0 bases at J; junction bases unmatched: 12. CDR3 loop: CASSPPRTGKANYGYTF. CDR3 DNA: TGTGCCAGCAGTCCCCCTAGGACAGGCAAAGCTAACTATGGCTACACCTTC.

The V call is TRBV11-2, the J call TRBJ2-2; a possible D gene is TRBD2 (5 bases). V was shortened by 5 bases and J by 5 bases, with 9 bases between the two germline ends. The germline V gene encodes CDR1 SGHAT and CDR2 FQNNGV. The CDR3 covers 13 residues. CDR3 sequence: CASSPRGTGELFF. The CDR3 nucleotides read TGTGCCAGCAGCCCCCGGGGAACCGGGGAGCTGTTTTTT. Together with reference TRBV11-2 and TRBJ2-2, the CDR3 gives the full variable domain: EAGVAQSPRYKIIEKRQSVAFWCNPISGHATLYWYQQILGQGPKLLIQFQNNGVVDDSQLPKDRFSAERLKGVDSTLKIQPAKLEDSAVYLCASSPRGTGELFFGEGSRLTVL.

The chain combines TRBV7-2 with TRBJ2-7; 8 positions match TRBD1. The ends lost 5 bases at V and 3 bases at J; junction bases unmatched: 6. CDR1 SGHTA and CDR2 FQGNSA come from the germline V gene. The CDR3 has 14 residues. CDR3 sequence: CASSPGQGDYEQYF. The DNA for the CDR3 is TGTGCCAGCAGCCCCGGACAGGGTGACTACGAGCAGTACTTC.

This sequence joins TRBV6-2 or TRBV6-3 and TRBJ2-1, with 15 bases identical to TRBD2. The CDR3 runs 18 residues. Trimming cost V 5 bases and J 2 bases; bases outside gene matches: 7. CDR1 and CDR2 from the germline V gene are MNHEY and SVGEGT. CDR3 sequence reads: CASSMGLAGGRAYNEQFF. The CDR3 DNA is TGTGCCAGCAGTATGGGACTAGCGGGAGGTCGGGCCTACAATGAGCAGTTCTTC.

This clone occurred once. The chain uses TRBV6-2 or TRBV6-3 and TRBJ1-1; 7 nucleotides line up with TRBD1. Per the germline V gene, CDR1 is MNHEY and CDR2 is SVGEGT. CDR3 length: 18 residues. Germline trimming cut 0 bases from V and 5 bases from J; bases unmatched to any gene: 15. This CDR3 reads CASSYSATGWPISTEAFF. As DNA, the CDR3 is TGTGCCAGCAGTTACTCGGCGACAGGGTGGCCTATTTCGACTGAAGCTTTCTTT.

This chain uses TRBV11-2 with TRBJ2-3, with a possible D match to TRBD1 (6 bases). CDR3 length: 15 amino acids. Trimming pared 5 bases from V and 1 base from J, leaving 13 bases between. CDR1 and CDR2 (germline): SGHAT, FQNNGV. For the CDR3, the DNA is TGTGCCAGCAGCATACAGGGTTTGGGCACAGATACGCAGTATTTT. Translated, it gives CASSIQGLGTDTQYF. Together with reference TRBV11-2 and TRBJ2-3, the CDR3 gives the full variable domain: EAGVAQSPRYKIIEKRQSVAFWCNPISGHATLYWYQQILGQGPKLLIQFQNNGVVDDSQLPKDRFSAERLKGVDSTLKIQPAKLEDSAVYLCASSIQGLGTDTQYFGPGTRLTVL.

This chain links TRBV2 with TRBJ2-5; D remains ambiguous. CDR3 length: 13 amino acids. Germline values: CDR1 SNHLY, CDR2 FYNNEI. V dropped 6 bases and J dropped 5 bases, with 13 bases sitting between them. The CDR3 sequence is CASRLESYETQYF. CDR3 nucleotides: TGTGCCAGCAGGCTAGAGTCGTATGAGACCCAGTACTTC.

CDR3 sequence reads: CASSLRGGDYGYTF. CDR3 in DNA: TGTGCCAGCAGTTTGAGGGGTGGGGACTATGGCTACACCTTC. The gene calls are TRBV27 and TRBJ1-2; a possible D gene is TRBD1 (5 bases). The length of the CDR3 is 14 residues. V gave up 3 bases and J gave up 3 bases, with 11 bases separating them. The germline V gene has CDR1 MNHEY and CDR2 SMNVEV (reference sequence).

V is TRBV28 and J is TRBJ1-6; D not resolved. CDR1 and CDR2 (germline): MDHEN, SYDVKM. The CDR3 is made up of 12 amino acids. The ends were cut back, 7 bases at V and 7 bases at J, with 8 bases in the middle. CDR3 DNA: TGTGCCAGCAAGAAAGGGAATTCACCCCTCCACTTT. It specifies CASKKGNSPLHF. Together with reference TRBV28 and TRBJ1-6, the CDR3 gives the full variable domain: DVKVTQSSRYLVKRTGEKVFLECVQDMDHENMFWYRQDPGLGLRLIYFSYDVKMKEKGDIPEGYSVSREKKERFSLILESASTNQTSMYLCASKKGNSPLHFGNGTRLTVT.

The genes are TRBV15 and TRBJ2-3; 9 bases align to TRBD1. From germline, CDR1 is LNHNV and CDR2 YYDKDF (reference sequence). The CDR3 extends over 17 amino acids. Trimming took 0 bases from V and 5 from J; bases not matched to a gene: 9. CDR3 bases: TGTGCCACCAGCAGAGATTACGGGACAGGGAGAGGAGATACGCAGTATTTT. As protein: CATSRDYGTGRGDTQYF. Using reference TRBV15 and TRBJ2-3 for the parts outside the CDR3, the full variable domain is DAMVIQNPRYQVTQFGKPVTLSCSQTLNHNVMYWYQQKSSQAPKLLFHYYDKDFNNEADTPDNFQSRRPNTSFCFLDIRSPGLGDTAMYLCATSRDYGTGRGDTQYFGPGTRLTVL.

In this sample, this clone turned up a few times. This sequence joins TRBV9 and TRBJ1-1; D remains unclear. V lost 1 base, J lost 1 base, and 14 bases lay in between. Germline V gene data show CDR1 as SGDLS and CDR2 as YYNGEE. CDR3 length: 16 amino acids. DNA of the CDR3: TGTGCCAGCAGCGTATCAGGCCCAGAGAAGAACACTGAAGCTTTCTTT. Protein: CASSVSGPEKNTEAFF.